This paragraph covers one T cell receptor (beta chain) sequence. Naive CD8 cells lacked CD45RO, underwent positive selection for CCR7 and left out terminally differentiated effector memory CD45RA+ cells. Looked up from germline, CDR1 is LNHDA and CDR2 is SQIVND (reference sequence). The length of the CDR3 is 17 residues. V gave up 5 bases and J gave up 1 base; unmatched junction bases: 7. This sample was taken from a study of shared clonotypes between healthy human individuals. Clones were sequenced by immunoSEQ multiplex PCR, and TCRdb holds only the in-frame ones, with some missing. The sample has roughly 590,000 clones; about 95% are singletons.

Input material: naive CD8+ T cells sorted from blood. V is TRBV19 and J is TRBJ2-1; TRBD2 agrees at 11 bases. This TCR was sampled from a woman in her twenties or thirties in good health. CDR3 in amino acids: CASSSTSGSNSYNEQFF. CDR3 nucleotides: TGTGCCAGTAGTTCCACTAGCGGGAGCAATTCCTACAATGAGCAGTTCTTC.